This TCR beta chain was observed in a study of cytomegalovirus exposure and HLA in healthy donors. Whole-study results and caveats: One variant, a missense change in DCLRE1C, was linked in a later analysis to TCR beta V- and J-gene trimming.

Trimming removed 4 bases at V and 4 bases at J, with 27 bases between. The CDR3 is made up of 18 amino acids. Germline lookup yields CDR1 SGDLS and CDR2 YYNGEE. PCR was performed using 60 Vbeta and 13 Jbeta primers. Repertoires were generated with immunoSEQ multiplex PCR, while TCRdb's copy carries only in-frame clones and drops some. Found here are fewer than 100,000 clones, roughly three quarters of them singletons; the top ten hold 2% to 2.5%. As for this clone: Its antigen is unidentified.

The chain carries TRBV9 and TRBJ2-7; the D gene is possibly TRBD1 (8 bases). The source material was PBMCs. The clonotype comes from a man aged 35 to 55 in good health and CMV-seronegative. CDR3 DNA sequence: TGTGCCAGCAGCTCCGGCCCACCACGTACAGGGGGGGGGTACGAGCAGTACTTC. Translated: CASSSGPPRTGGGYEQYF. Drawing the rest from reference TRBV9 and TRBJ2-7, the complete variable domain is DSGVTQTPKHLITATGQRVTLRCSPRSGDLSVYWYQQSLDQGLQFLIQYYNGEERAKGNILERFSAQQFPDLHSELNLSSLELGDSALYFCASSSGPPRTGGGYEQYFGPGTRLTVT.